This T cell receptor (beta chain) was captured in a study of CD8 T cell repertoires and HIV-1 epitope variants (dated by TCRdb to the early 2020s). The study in broad terms: T cells were stimulated in separate culture wells with each of twenty-five peptides representing autologous and known Gag and Nef epitope variants. A CMV, EBV and flu peptide pool, the Ebola AY9 epitope as negative control, and a no-peptide well were included as control conditions. Three Gag epitope families and Nef HW9 and YT9 were included among the tested epitopes. Using the EasySep Human T Cell Enrichment Kit, T cells were enriched and then co-cultured with an equal number of autologous T cell-negative cells acting as antigen-presenting cells. For 9 to 11 days the cultures were kept in IMDM with gentamicin, and on days 3 and 7 half of the media was changed with IL-2, IL-7 and IL-15 added. An aliquot of 1M T cells was set aside as an uncultured baseline condition, separate from the approximately 80 T cell cultures. A total of 75 to 100 T cell cultures were run, with each culture condition done in triplicate except for one peptide, which was done in duplicate. The investigation overall reported the following: Several clonotypes recognized the Nef KF9 family and one clonotype recognized the HW9 family, while no responses were seen to the TAALDMSHF plasma variant. Of the nine antigen-specific TCR beta clonotypes identified, five to seven appeared cross-reactive for autologous or known escape epitope variants. Only TCR beta chains were identified by the assay, and proliferation to antigen, not T cell function or cytokine profile, was indicated.

V loses 2 bases of germline sequence and J loses 7 bases, and the interval between the two ends is 8 bases. From a lookup of the germline V gene, CDR1 and CDR2 are SGHVS and FNYEAQ. Inclusive of the bounding cysteine and phenylalanine, the CDR3 is 13 residues long. The entry retains the CDR3 DNA only, 39 bases that are in frame from base 1. In regard to this clone: The antigen it binds to is not known. Within one base of it there is no much larger clone, and no base qualities were kept.

TCR beta CDR3 regions were sequenced at survey depth on the immunoSEQ platform. The QIAamp DNA micro kit was used to extract genomic DNA from every cultured and uncultured CD8+ T cell population. On the authors' methods: Samples with fewer than 5,000 productive reads were excluded, resulting in the removal of about 6% of the roughly 75 HIV peptide-stimulated cultures. Sequences were trimmed to CDR3 by a MANAFEST web app, and nonproductive sequences, CDR3s under 5 amino acids, and sequences not starting with C or ending with F/W were removed. Clonotypes were classified as antigen-specific only if expansion was observed in at least 2 of 3 replicates versus the no-peptide control at FDR 0.01, only within one epitope family. A specific clonotype also had to show a frequency at least fivefold higher than in wells stimulated with peptides from other epitope families. Entries here come from immuneACCESS through TCRdb and include only in-frame sequences with V and J called. Some clones fail to appear in such tables; in the studies checked, an unresolved V gene covers under half of the shortfall, and the cause of the remainder is unknown. V and J calls and clone size are as listed in that table; D and trimming were resolved from the DNA. This sample has about 7,000 clones in its table, and roughly two thirds of those were observed once. Roughly 40% of the sample is taken by the ten largest.

The EasySep Human CD8+ T Cell Enrichment Kit was used on day 10 to isolate CD8+ T cells from every culture. In this chain, TRBV7-6 is recombined with TRBJ2-2, with no reliable assignment of the D segment. The clonotype was recovered from a male donor with HIV. Source material: cultured CD8+ T cells derived from PBMCs. Here is the DNA: TGTGCCAGCAGCTTAAATACGGGCGGGGAGCTGTTTTTT. This gives the protein CASSLNTGGELFF.